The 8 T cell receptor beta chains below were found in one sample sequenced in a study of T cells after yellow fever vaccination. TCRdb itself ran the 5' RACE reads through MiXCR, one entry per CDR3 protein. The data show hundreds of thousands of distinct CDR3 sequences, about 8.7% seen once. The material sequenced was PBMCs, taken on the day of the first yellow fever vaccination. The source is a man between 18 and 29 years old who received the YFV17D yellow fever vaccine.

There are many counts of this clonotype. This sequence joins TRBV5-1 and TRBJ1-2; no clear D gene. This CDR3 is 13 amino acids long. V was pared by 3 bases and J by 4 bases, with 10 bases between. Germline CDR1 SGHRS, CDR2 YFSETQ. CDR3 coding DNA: TGCGCCAGCAGCTCGATCACCATCTATGGCTACACCTTC. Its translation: CASSSITIYGYTF.

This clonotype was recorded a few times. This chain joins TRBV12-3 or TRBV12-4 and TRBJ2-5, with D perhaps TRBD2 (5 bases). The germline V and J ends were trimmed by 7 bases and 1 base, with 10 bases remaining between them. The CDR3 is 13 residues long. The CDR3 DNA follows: TGTGCCAGCAAACCCCGGGGCCAAGAGACCCAGTACTTC. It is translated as CASKPRGQETQYF.

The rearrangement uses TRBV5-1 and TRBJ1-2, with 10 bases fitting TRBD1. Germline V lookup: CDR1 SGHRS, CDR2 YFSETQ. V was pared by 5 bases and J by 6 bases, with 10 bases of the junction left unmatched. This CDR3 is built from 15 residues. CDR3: CASRRGTGEFDGYTF. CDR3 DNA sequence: TGCGCCAGCAGAAGAGGGACAGGGGAATTTGATGGCTACACCTTC.

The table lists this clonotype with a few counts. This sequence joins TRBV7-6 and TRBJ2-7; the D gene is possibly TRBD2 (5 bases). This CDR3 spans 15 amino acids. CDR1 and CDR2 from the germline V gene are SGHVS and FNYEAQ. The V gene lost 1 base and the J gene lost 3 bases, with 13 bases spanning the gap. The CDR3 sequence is CASSLGLVEGYEQYV. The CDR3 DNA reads TGTGCCAGCAGCTTAGGGCTAGTCGAGGGCTACGAGCAGTACGTC.

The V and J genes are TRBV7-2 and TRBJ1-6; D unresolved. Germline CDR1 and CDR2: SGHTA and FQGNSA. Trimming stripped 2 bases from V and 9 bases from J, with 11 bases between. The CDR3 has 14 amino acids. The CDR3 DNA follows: TGTGCCAGCAGCTTAAATAACTGGGCTTCACCCCTCCACTTT. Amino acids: CASSLNNWASPLHF.

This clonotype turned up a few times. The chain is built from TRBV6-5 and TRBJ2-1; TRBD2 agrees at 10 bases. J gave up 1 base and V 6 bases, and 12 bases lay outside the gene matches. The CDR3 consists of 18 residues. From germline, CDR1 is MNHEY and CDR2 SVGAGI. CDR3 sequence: CASSLTSGVIKSYNEQFF. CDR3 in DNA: TGTGCCAGCAGCTTAACTAGCGGGGTAATTAAATCCTACAATGAGCAGTTCTTC.

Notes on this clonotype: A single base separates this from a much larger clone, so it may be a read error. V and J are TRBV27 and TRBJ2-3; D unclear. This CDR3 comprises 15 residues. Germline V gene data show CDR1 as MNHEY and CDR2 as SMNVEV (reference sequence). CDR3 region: CVSRSGYLQRDTQYF. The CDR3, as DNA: TGTGTCAGCAGGTCCGGTTATCTCCAAAGGGATACGCAGTATTTT.

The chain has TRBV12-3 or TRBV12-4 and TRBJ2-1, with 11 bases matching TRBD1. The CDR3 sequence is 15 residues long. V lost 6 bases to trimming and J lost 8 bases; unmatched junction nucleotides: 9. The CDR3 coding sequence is TGTGCCAGCAGCCCCGGGACAGGGGGTAGCTATGAGCAGTTCTTC. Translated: CASSPGTGGSYEQFF.